This TCR beta chain was recovered during a study of blood T cell repertoires in COVID-19. Libraries were prepared by immunoSEQ multiplex PCR; TCRdb keeps only in-frame clonotypes and omits some of them. The table includes roughly 150,000 clones, around nine tenths detected once. V was shortened by 4 bases and J by 1 base, with 16 bases between the two germline ends. The germline CDR1 and CDR2 sequences are SGHAT and FQNNGV. This CDR3 comprises 17 residues. The rearrangement links TRBV11-2 to TRBJ2-2; D possibly corresponds to TRBD2 (6 bases). This receptor was obtained from a woman in her seventies with COVID-19, enrolled during active disease. Sequenced input: peripheral blood. CDR3 bases: TGTGCCAGCAGCTCGACTAGGAAGTTTTTGAACACCGGGGAGCTGTTTTTT. This gives the protein CASSSTRKFLNTGELFF.